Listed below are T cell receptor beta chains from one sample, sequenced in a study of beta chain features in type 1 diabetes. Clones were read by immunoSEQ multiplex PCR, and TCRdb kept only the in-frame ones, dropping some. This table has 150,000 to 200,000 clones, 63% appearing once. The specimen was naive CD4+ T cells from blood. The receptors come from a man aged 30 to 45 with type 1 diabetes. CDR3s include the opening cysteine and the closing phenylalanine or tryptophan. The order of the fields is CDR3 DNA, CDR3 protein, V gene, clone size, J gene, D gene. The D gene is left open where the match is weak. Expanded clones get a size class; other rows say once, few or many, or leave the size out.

TGTGCCAGCAGTTCCGAACGGGAATGGAACATTCAGTACTTC	CASSSEREWNIQYF	TRBV6-6	NA	TRBJ2-4	NA
TGTGCCTGGGACCGTGGCTTGCAGGGAGATACGCAGTATTTT	CAWDRGLQGDTQYF	TRBV30	NA	TRBJ2-3	NA
TGCGCCAGCAGCCTTTCGGGTTCCGGGAGGGCCATCCAAGAGACCCAGTACTTC	CASSLSGSGRAIQETQYF	TRBV4-3	NA	TRBJ2-5	TRBD2
TGTGCCAGCAGCTATACAGCGCTCTCCTACAATGAGCAGTTCTTC	CASSYTALSYNEQFF	TRBV7-6	NA	TRBJ2-1	NA
TGCGCCAGCAGCCAAGCGGACAGGGACTCCTACGAGCAGTACTTC	CASSQADRDSYEQYF	TRBV4-3	NA	TRBJ2-7	TRBD1
TGTGCCAGCAGCTTAGAGGCAGGCCAAGAGACCCAGTACTTC	CASSLEAGQETQYF	TRBV7-2	NA	TRBJ2-5	NA
TGCGCCAGCAGCCTGGACGGAGTTGACAATGAGCAGTTCTTC	CASSLDGVDNEQFF	TRBV4-3	NA	TRBJ2-1	NA
TGCAGCGTTGAGGTGTTCTACAATGAGCAGTTCTTC	CSVEVFYNEQFF	TRBV29-1	NA	TRBJ2-1	NA
TGCGCCAGCAGCCCGACAGTAGGCTACGAGCAGTACTTC	CASSPTVGYEQYF	TRBV4-3	few	TRBJ2-7	NA
TGTGCCAGCTCACCAGGGACTAGCAACACCGGGGAGCTGTTTTTT	CASSPGTSNTGELFF	TRBV18	NA	TRBJ2-2	TRBD2
TGTGCTAGCAGCTTTCAACAACAAGAGACCCAGTACTTC	CASSFQQQETQYF	TRBV7-7	NA	TRBJ2-5	NA
TGCAGCGTTGTAGGGGGCGCGGAGACCCAGTACTTC	CSVVGGAETQYF	TRBV29-1	NA	TRBJ2-5	TRBD1
TGTGCCAGCAGATTCAGAAGAGGGGATGAAAAACTGTTTTTT	CASRFRRGDEKLFF	TRBV6-5	few	TRBJ1-4	NA
TGCGCCAGCAGCCAAGATCCAGGTGGGACCGACTGGGAGACCCAGTACTTC	CASSQDPGGTDWETQYF	TRBV4-1	NA	TRBJ2-5	NA
TGTGCCAGCAGCTTAGGCCAGGATCACTATGGCTACACCTTC	CASSLGQDHYGYTF	TRBV11-2	NA	TRBJ1-2	NA